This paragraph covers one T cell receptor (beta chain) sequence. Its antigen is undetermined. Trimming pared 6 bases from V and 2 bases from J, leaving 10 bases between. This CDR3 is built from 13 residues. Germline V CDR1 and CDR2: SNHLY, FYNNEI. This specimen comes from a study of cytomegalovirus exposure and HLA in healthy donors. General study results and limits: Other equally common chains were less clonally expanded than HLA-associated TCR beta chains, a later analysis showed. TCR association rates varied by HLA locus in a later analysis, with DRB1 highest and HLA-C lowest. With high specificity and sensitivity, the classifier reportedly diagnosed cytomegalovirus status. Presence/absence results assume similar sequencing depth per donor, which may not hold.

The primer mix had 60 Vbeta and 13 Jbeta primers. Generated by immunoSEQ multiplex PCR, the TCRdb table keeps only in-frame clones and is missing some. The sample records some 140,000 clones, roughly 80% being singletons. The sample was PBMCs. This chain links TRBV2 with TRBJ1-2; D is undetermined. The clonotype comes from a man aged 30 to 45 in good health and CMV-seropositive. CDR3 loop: CASRSGRNYGYTF. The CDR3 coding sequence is TGTGCCAGCAGGTCAGGAAGGAACTATGGCTACACCTTC. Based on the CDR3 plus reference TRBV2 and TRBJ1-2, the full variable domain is EPEVTQTPSHQVTQMGQEVILRCVPISNHLYFYWYRQILGQKVEFLVSFYNNEISEKSEIFDDQFSVERPDGSNFTLKIRSTKLEDSAMYFCASRSGRNYGYTFGSGTRLTVV.